These 32 T cell receptor beta chains came from one sample sequenced in a study of CD8+CD57+ T cells in acquired aplastic anemia. Those patients picked for sequencing had displayed CD8+CD57+ cell expansion on flow cytometry. Using genomic DNA as the template, TCR beta VDJ and CDR3 profiling was carried out. TCRdb fed the reads into MiXCR, producing one record per CDR3 protein. The table shows roughly 170,000 distinct CDR3 sequences, with about 44% occurring only once. The sequencing input was sorted CD4+, CD8+, or CD8+CD57+ T cells (not recorded which) from PBMCs. The receptors originated from a human donor with aplastic anemia.

This chain uses TRBV2 with TRBJ2-3; D call uncertain. CDR1 and CDR2 from the germline V gene are SNHLY and FYNNEI. This CDR3 spans 13 amino acids. V was trimmed by 6 bases and J by 0 bases, leaving 7 bases between them. The CDR3 protein is CASSVVSTDTQYF. The CDR3 nucleotides are TGTGCCAGCAGCGTAGTGAGCACAGATACGCAGTATTTT.

Only one count was recorded for this clonotype. The chain combines TRBV29-1 with TRBJ2-3; the D gene is possibly TRBD1 (6 bases). Germline CDR1 is SQVTM and CDR2 is ANQGSEA. The CDR3 loop spans 11 amino acids. The V gene lost 3 bases and the J gene lost 11 bases, with 12 bases spanning the gap. CDR3 amino acids: CSVDWSGQQYF. The CDR3 coding sequence is TGCAGCGTTGATTGGTCGGGACAGCAGTATTTT.

This clonotype was found many times. This chain connects TRBV9 to TRBJ2-5; 11 nucleotides line up with TRBD1. Germline-derived CDR1 and CDR2 are SGDLS and YYNGEE. J lost 5 bases, V lost 3 bases, and 6 bases had no gene match. This CDR3 is 15 amino acids long. The CDR3 coding sequence is TGTGCCAGCAGCGACCGGACAGGGGGCATGGAGACCCAGTACTTC. It translates to CASSDRTGGMETQYF.

The chain has TRBV10-3 and TRBJ1-6, with 8 bases matching TRBD1. Trimming cost V 4 bases and J 7 bases; bases outside gene matches: 0. Germline V gene data show CDR1 as ENHRY and CDR2 as SYGVKD. The CDR3 loop spans 13 amino acids. The CDR3: CAISGTGNSPLHF. CDR3 DNA sequence: TGTGCCATCAGTGGGACAGGGAATTCACCCCTCCACTTT.

The chain uses TRBV6-1 and TRBJ1-2; perhaps TRBD1 as D (6 bases). The V gene's germline CDR1 is MNHNS and CDR2 SASEGT. This CDR3 has 16 amino acids. The germline V and J ends were trimmed by 7 bases and 0 bases, with 18 bases remaining between them. The CDR3 coding sequence is TGTGCCAGCACCCTTAGGTGGGGGCCTACTAACTATGGCTACACCTTC. Amino acids: CASTLRWGPTNYGYTF.

About this clonotype: Relative to the germline gene, one junction end is altered; a read error may explain this. The chain employs TRBV3-1 and TRBJ2-2, with D possibly TRBD2 on 6 matching bases. Germline CDR1 reads LGHDT; CDR2 reads YNNKEL (reference sequence). The CDR3 has 14 amino acids. CDR3 nucleotides: TGTGCCAGCAGCCAAGGTCTAGTACCCGGGGGGCTGTTTTTT. It codes for CASSQGLVPGGLFF.

The chain employs TRBV5-1 and TRBJ2-7; 7 bases are shared with TRBD2. Germline V gene lookup returns CDR1 SGHRS and CDR2 YFSETQ. V shed 1 base and J 2 bases; nucleotides not matched to a gene: 6. CDR3 length equals 15 residues. The DNA for the CDR3 is TGCGCCAGCAGCTTGTTTCCAGGGACTACCTACGAGCAGTACTTC. This sequence encodes CASSLFPGTTYEQYF.

This clonotype showed up many times. The gene calls are TRBV19 and TRBJ2-2; D uncertain. The CDR3 sequence is 13 residues long. V was pared by 2 bases and J by 9 bases, with 10 bases between. Germline CDR1 LNHDA, CDR2 SQIVND (reference sequence). For the CDR3, the DNA is TGTGCCAGTAGTATAAGGGTCTCCCGGGAGCTGTTTTTT. Translation gives CASSIRVSRELFF.

A few counts support this clonotype. The rearrangement joins TRBV6-5 to TRBJ2-4; 8 bases map to TRBD2. Trimming at V came to 4 bases and at J to 0 bases, leaving 2 bases not matched to a gene. This CDR3 comprises 15 residues. Germline lookup yields CDR1 MNHEY and CDR2 SVGAGI. The CDR3 DNA is TGTGCCAGCAGTTTCGCGGGGGGAGCCAAAAACATTCAGTACTTC. This translates into CASSFAGGAKNIQYF.

The chain couples TRBV29-1 to TRBJ1-4; a possible D gene is TRBD1 (6 bases). Germline V CDR1 and CDR2: SQVTM, ANQGSEA. The CDR3 is made up of 16 amino acids. V lost 3 bases and J lost 10, with 24 bases in between. The CDR3 is CSVDATTGTRKSKLFF. The CDR3 DNA reads TGCAGCGTTGATGCGACCACAGGGACCCGAAAATCAAAACTGTTTTTT.

This clonotype was counted at least ten times. This chain uses TRBV7-6 with TRBJ2-2, with D possibly matching TRBD1 (6 bases). Trimming removed 4 bases at V and 1 base at J, with 10 bases between. Germline CDR1 reads SGHVS; CDR2 reads FNYEAQ. The length of the CDR3 is 15 residues. The CDR3, as DNA: TGTGCCAGCAGCTCAGCGACAGGGAACACCGGGGAGCTGTTTTTT. Translated, it gives CASSSATGNTGELFF.

The gene calls are TRBV20-1 and TRBJ2-7; D gene unclear. The CDR3 spans 13 residues. CDR1 DFQATT and CDR2 SNEGSKA come from the germline V gene (reference sequence). The V gene lost 2 bases and the J gene lost 9 bases, with 17 bases spanning the gap. CDR3 protein: CSARNPDKWWQYF. CDR3 DNA sequence: TGCAGTGCTAGAAACCCAGACAAGTGGTGGCAGTACTTC.

This clonotype was recorded many times. This chain links TRBV12-3 or TRBV12-4 with TRBJ2-7; 8 positions match TRBD1. J lost 2 bases, V lost 0 bases, and 3 bases had no gene match. This CDR3 has 15 amino acids. The CDR3, as DNA: TGTGCCAGCAGTTTAGCGCAGGGGGCGGCCTACGAGCAGTACTTC. Protein sequence: CASSLAQGAAYEQYF.

The genes are TRBV5-1 and TRBJ2-3, with 7 bases matching TRBD2. The CDR3 spans 15 residues. Unmatched junction bases numbered 10, after V lost 9 bases and J lost 0 bases. From germline, CDR1 is SGHRS and CDR2 YFSETQ. The CDR3 DNA reads as TGCGCCACCAAGACCTCAGCGGGGAGCACAGATACGCAGTATTTT. Residues: CATKTSAGSTDTQYF.

The CDR3: CASSDGTGDRNSPLHF. The DNA of the CDR3 is TGTGCCAGCAGTGATGGGACAGGGGATAGAAATTCACCCCTCCACTTT. V and J are TRBV2 and TRBJ1-6, with 10 nucleotides matching TRBD1. V lost 3 bases and J lost 7; bases outside the gene matches: 6. Germline values: CDR1 SNHLY, CDR2 FYNNEI. This CDR3 has 16 amino acids.

This clonotype was observed at least ten times. The chain couples TRBV24-1 to TRBJ2-7, with D hard to call. The CDR3 loop spans 14 amino acids. The germline gives CDR1 KGHDR, CDR2 SFDVKD. Trimming shortened V by 0 bases and J by 4 bases, and 9 bases separated the two germline ends. The CDR3: CATSDLRSGYEQYF. The CDR3 DNA reads TGTGCCACCAGTGATTTGCGTTCCGGGTACGAGCAGTACTTC.

The V call is TRBV11-2, the J call TRBJ2-3; TRBD2 agrees at 7 bases. The ends lost 3 bases at V and 6 bases at J; junction bases unmatched: 12. The germline V gene has CDR1 SGHAT and CDR2 FQNNGV. CDR3 length: 16 residues. The CDR3 spells CASSFYLWTGGDTQYF. DNA for the CDR3: TGTGCCAGCAGCTTCTACCTTTGGACGGGAGGTGATACGCAGTATTTT.

This clonotype was counted ten times or more. In DNA form, the CDR3 reads TGTGCCAGCAGCGTAGCGTCCGGCAACTATGGCTACACCTTC. The encoded protein is CASSVASGNYGYTF. The chain links TRBV9 to TRBJ1-2; the D is unclear. The ends were cut back, 0 bases at V and 2 bases at J, with 8 bases in the middle. This CDR3 contains 14 residues. Germline-derived CDR1 and CDR2 are SGDLS and YYNGEE.

There are many counts of this clonotype. The gene calls are TRBV6-1 and TRBJ2-5, with 9 nucleotides matching TRBD2. The CDR3 runs 14 residues. After removal of 4 bases from V and 5 bases from J, the junction contained 5 bases not matched to a gene. Germline CDR1 is MNHNS and CDR2 is SASEGT. The CDR3 DNA is TGTGCCAGCAGTGTGGGACTAGCAGTCGAGACCCAGTACTTC. It yields the protein CASSVGLAVETQYF.

A word on this clonotype: Given a much more abundant clone one base away, this may be a read error. This chain uses TRBV7-2 with TRBJ1-5; the D is unclear. The CDR3 contains 13 residues. The V end lost 6 bases, the J end lost 7 bases, and 13 bases lay between the germline ends. Germline lookup yields CDR1 SGHTA and CDR2 FQGNSA. The CDR3 region is CASRQHREQPQHF. The CDR3, as DNA: TGTGCCAGCAGGCAACATAGAGAACAGCCCCAGCATTTT.

This clonotype was observed at least ten times. The rearrangement uses TRBV2 and TRBJ2-3, with 9 bases lining up with TRBD2. Germline CDR1 reads SNHLY; CDR2 reads FYNNEI. The length of the CDR3 is 15 residues. Trimming at V came to 7 bases and at J to 4 bases, leaving 9 bases not matched to a gene. The CDR3 spells CASKTGGGAADTQYF. The DNA of the CDR3 is TGTGCCAGCAAGACTGGCGGGGGGGCGGCAGATACGCAGTATTTT.

This clonotype was detected many times. The J gene is TRBJ2-7, the V gene TRBV9; 9 bases match TRBD2. With 0 bases clipped from V and 7 bases from J, the junction kept 8 bases outside the gene matches. Germline V gives CDR1 SGDLS, CDR2 YYNGEE. The CDR3 covers 15 residues. The CDR3 DNA reads as TGTGCCAGCAGCGTAGATAGCGGGGGCCCACGGGAGCAGTACTTC. Amino acid sequence: CASSVDSGGPREQYF.

This clonotype was counted only a few times. This sequence joins TRBV6-1 and TRBJ2-2; D possibly uses TRBD1 or TRBD2 (5 bases each). CDR1 is MNHNS, CDR2 SASEGT, per germline. This CDR3 is 15 amino acids long. V was clipped by 1 base and J by 4 bases, with 10 bases between them. The CDR3 DNA reads TGTGCCAGCAGTGAAGAGATGGGGGTCACCGGGGAGCTGTTTTTT. Protein: CASSEEMGVTGELFF.

In its sample, this clonotype was seen many times. V usage is TRBV20-1 and J usage is TRBJ1-1; possible D gene TRBD1, 6 bases. The ends were cut back, 2 bases at V and 1 base at J, with 17 bases in the middle. This CDR3 has 16 amino acids. CDR1 and CDR2 from the germline V gene are DFQATT and SNEGSKA (reference sequence). CDR3 DNA: TGCAGTGCTAGACCTGACCACAGGGATAGGAACACTGAAGCTTTCTTT. Protein product: CSARPDHRDRNTEAFF.

CDR3 sequence (DNA): TGTGCCAGCAGTTTAGGTACAGGGTTAATTTCACCCCTCCACTTT. This codes for CASSLGTGLISPLHF. The J gene is TRBJ1-6, the V gene TRBV27, with a possible D match to TRBD1 (6 bases). The CDR3 is 15 amino acids. V lost 2 bases and J lost 9, with 14 bases in between. CDR1 and CDR2 (germline): MNHEY, SMNVEV (reference sequence).

The gene calls are TRBV5-1 and TRBJ1-1; 8 positions match TRBD1. V gave up 0 bases and J gave up 0 bases; unmatched junction bases: 4. The CDR3 extends over 16 amino acids. Germline CDR1 and CDR2: SGHRS and YFSETQ. CDR3 DNA: TGCGCCAGCAGCTTGGGGGGACAGGTACTGAACACTGAAGCTTTCTTT. Its translation is CASSLGGQVLNTEAFF.

The chain links TRBV2 to TRBJ2-7; D not resolved. The CDR3 consists of 13 residues. Trimming shortened V by 4 bases and J by 2 bases, and 9 bases separated the two germline ends. Per germline, CDR1 SNHLY and CDR2 FYNNEI. CDR3: CASSVNTAYEQYF. DNA for the CDR3: TGTGCCAGCAGTGTAAACACGGCCTACGAGCAGTACTTC.

This clonotype was observed a few times. V gene TRBV10-3 combines with J gene TRBJ1-2; D unclear. Per germline, CDR1 ENHRY and CDR2 SYGVKD. This CDR3 has 15 residues. V lost 0 bases, J lost 3 bases, and 11 bases lay in between. The CDR3 DNA sequence: TGTGCCATCAGTGAGTCGCCCAGGAGAGACTATGGCTACACCTTC. It translates to CAISESPRRDYGYTF.

The V and J genes are TRBV2 and TRBJ2-5; tentatively, D is TRBD1 (5 bases). The V and J ends lost 8 bases and 1 base respectively, with 8 bases between them. Germline V CDR1 and CDR2: SNHLY, FYNNEI. The CDR3 length is 12 residues. As DNA, the CDR3 is TGTGCCAGCGGGGCACCCCAAGAGACCCAGTACTTC. This encodes CASGAPQETQYF.

V usage is TRBV6-1 and J usage is TRBJ2-6; D is unresolved. Trimming removed 3 bases at V and 1 base at J, with 7 bases between. CDR1 is MNHNS, CDR2 SASEGT, per germline. CDR3 size: 15 residues. The CDR3 spells CASSDQGSGANVLTF. CDR3 nucleotide sequence: TGTGCCAGCAGTGATCAAGGGTCTGGGGCCAACGTCCTGACTTTC.

This chain connects TRBV28 to TRBJ2-7; D gene unclear. V was pared by 9 bases and J by 3 bases, with 9 bases between. Germline loops: CDR1 MDHEN, CDR2 SYDVKM. This CDR3 spans 11 amino acids. CDR3 protein: CASQINYEQYF. In DNA, the CDR3 is TGTGCCAGTCAAATTAACTACGAGCAGTACTTC.

This clonotype was seen many times. This rearrangement joins TRBV12-3 or TRBV12-4 to TRBJ2-5, with 7 positions matching TRBD1. This CDR3 has 14 amino acids. V gave up 5 bases and J gave up 5 bases; unmatched junction bases: 8. CDR3 sequence reads: CASSAGRGRETQYF. The CDR3 nucleotides are TGTGCCAGCAGTGCGGGTAGGGGGCGGGAGACCCAGTACTTC.